The rows below give T cell receptor beta chains drawn from one sample of a study of radiotherapy plus CTLA-4 blockade in lung cancer. Sequencing was performed with immunoSEQ multiplex PCR; in TCRdb, only in-frame clones are kept and a portion is missing. The table records 20,000 or so clones, around 88% of them present only once. The sample was peripheral blood, taken from a patient treated with radiotherapy plus ipilimumab. These receptors all stem from a human donor with non-small cell lung cancer whose response to radiotherapy plus ipilimumab could not be evaluated. Both conserved end residues are part of each CDR3. A D gene is named only where the DNA matches it firmly. Only part of the rows carry a size: once, few, many, or a class if the clone is expanded.

abundance	v_gene	j_gene	d_gene	CDR3nt	CDR3aa
.	TRBV7-6	TRBJ2-5	TRBD2	TGTGCCAGCAGCCCAGAGGGGCGGGAGCAAGAGACCCAGTACTTC	CASSPEGREQETQYF
once	TRBV6-6	TRBJ2-7	.	TGTGCCAGCAGTTACTCTACGGCGGATTACGAGCAGTACTTC	CASSYSTADYEQYF
once	TRBV5-8	TRBJ2-7	.	TGTGCCAGCAGCTTTAATCAGGGTAACGAGCAGTACTTC	CASSFNQGNEQYF
.	TRBV28	TRBJ2-5	.	TGTGCCAGCGTCCGACTAGATCAAGAGACCCAGTACTTC	CASVRLDQETQYF
.	TRBV7-7	TRBJ2-3	.	TGTGCTAGCAGCCCCGCCGGGGGCACAGATACGCAGTATTTT	CASSPAGGTDTQYF
.	TRBV5-1	TRBJ2-1	TRBD1	TGCGCCAGCAGCGGGGGACAGGGGGTGGGAAATGAGCAGTTCTTC	CASSGGQGVGNEQFF
few	TRBV5-6	TRBJ1-1	TRBD1	TGTGCCAGCAGCGATAGTGGGGGACAGCACACTGAAGCTTTCTTT	CASSDSGGQHTEAFF
.	TRBV9	TRBJ1-3	.	TGTGCCAGCAGCCCTGAATACACGGGGAACTCTGGAAACACCATATATTTT	CASSPEYTGNSGNTIYF
.	TRBV2	TRBJ2-3	.	TGTGCCAGCAGTTCCCAGGAGGCCTACCCGGCGCAGTATTTT	CASSSQEAYPAQYF
.	TRBV5-1	TRBJ2-3	.	TGCGCCAGCAGCTTGGAACGCACTGGTGATACGCAGTATTTT	CASSLERTGDTQYF
.	TRBV7-2	TRBJ2-7	TRBD1	TGTGCCAGCACATACGCGACAGGGTCCTCCTACGAGCAGTACTTC	CASTYATGSSYEQYF
.	TRBV28	TRBJ1-1	.	TGTGCCAGCAGTTACAGGAACACTGAAGCTTTCTTT	CASSYRNTEAFF
few	TRBV5-6	TRBJ2-5	.	TGTGCCAGCAGCCGCTGGGCCGGTGAGGAGACCCAGTACTTC	CASSRWAGEETQYF
.	TRBV29-1	TRBJ2-2	TRBD1	TGCAGCGTTGCACCGGGACAGGAAAACACCGGGGAGCTGTTTTTT	CSVAPGQENTGELFF
.	TRBV27	TRBJ1-1	.	TGTGCCAGCAGTTTGTCCGCGGGGCTCAACACTGAAGCTTTCTTT	CASSLSAGLNTEAFF
once	TRBV6-5	TRBJ2-7	TRBD1	TGTGCCAGCAGTTTGACGGGACAGATTTTTACCTACGAGCAGTACTTC	CASSLTGQIFTYEQYF
.	TRBV7-7	TRBJ2-1	.	TGTGCTAGCAGCTTAGGACGGACAGTCTCCTACAATGAGCAGTTCTTC	CASSLGRTVSYNEQFF
.	TRBV19	TRBJ2-3	TRBD2	TGTGCCAGTAGTATCCATAGCGGGAGGGCTGAGAATACGCAGTATTTT	CASSIHSGRAENTQYF
.	TRBV28	TRBJ2-7	.	TGTGCCACACGACAGGCCCACGAGCAGTACTTC	CATRQAHEQYF
once	TRBV27	TRBJ1-1	TRBD1	TGTGCCAGCAGGATGACAGGGGTGAGAGGCACTGAAGCTTTCTTT	CASRMTGVRGTEAFF
.	TRBV21-1	TRBJ2-1	.	TGTGCCAGCAGCAAGTGGGTGCCAGGGGCGCCTTACAATGAGCAGTTCTTC	CASSKWVPGAPYNEQFF
.	TRBV4-1	TRBJ2-7	TRBD1	TGCGCCAGCAGCCAAGCTCGGACGACAGGGATTGGAATGTACGAGCAGTACTTC	CASSQARTTGIGMYEQYF
.	TRBV5-1	TRBJ2-3	TRBD2	TGCGCCAGCAGCTGGGGGTCTAGCGGGACGGATACGCAGTATTTT	CASSWGSSGTDTQYF
once	TRBV7-2	TRBJ2-1	.	TGTGCCAGCAGCTTGAGGTCACTAGCTCTCTACAATGAGCAGTTCTTC	CASSLRSLALYNEQFF
.	TRBV6-5	TRBJ1-1	TRBD1	TGTGCCAGCAGTTACTCAACCAGGGGGCGCAACACTGAAGCTTTCTTT	CASSYSTRGRNTEAFF
.	TRBV19	TRBJ2-3	.	TGTGCCAGTAGCAGGGCGGGCACAGATACGCAGTATTTT	CASSRAGTDTQYF
.	TRBV5-1	TRBJ1-2	TRBD1	TGCGCCAGTACAGGGGGCGAAAACTATGGCTACACCTTC	CASTGGENYGYTF
.	TRBV11-2	TRBJ2-7	TRBD1	TGTGCCAGCAGCTTAGTGGGGCAGGGGGTGTACGAGCAGTACTTC	CASSLVGQGVYEQYF
.	TRBV11-1	TRBJ1-1	.	TGTGCCAGCAGGGAGCAAGAGAACACTGAAGCTTTCTTT	CASREQENTEAFF
.	TRBV5-5	TRBJ1-1	TRBD1	TGTGCCAGCAGCTGGGGGCAGGGGGCATACACTGAAGCTTTCTTT	CASSWGQGAYTEAFF
.	TRBV4-1	TRBJ2-1	TRBD2	TGCGCCAGCAGCCGTACTAGCGAGTACAATGAGCAGTTCTTC	CASSRTSEYNEQFF
.	TRBV4-2	TRBJ2-3	TRBD2	TGTGCCAGCAGCCAAGGAACTAGCGGGATTAGCACAGATACGCAGTATTTT	CASSQGTSGISTDTQYF
.	TRBV2	TRBJ1-2	TRBD1	TGTGCCAGCAGTGACACCGGGACAGGGAAGGGCTACACCTTC	CASSDTGTGKGYTF
.	TRBV19	TRBJ2-1	.	TGTGCCAGTAATGGGCCGAGGGACTACAATGAGCAGTTCTTC	CASNGPRDYNEQFF
.	TRBV19	TRBJ2-1	TRBD1	TGTGCCAGTAGTCGTTACCGGGACAGTTTCTCCTACAATGAGCAGTTCTTC	CASSRYRDSFSYNEQFF
.	TRBV6-5	TRBJ1-1	.	TGTGCCAGCAGTTACTCGGGGCTGGGGTCTGAAGCTTTCTTT	CASSYSGLGSEAFF
.	TRBV10-2	TRBJ2-4	.	TGCGCCAGCAGCCCCGGACGTGGGGGGGCCAAAAACATTCAGTACTTC	CASSPGRGGAKNIQYF
.	TRBV7-2	TRBJ2-7	TRBD2	TGTGCCAGCAGCTCACCTCTGGGCGGGGGGTTGGATGAGCAGTACTTC	CASSSPLGGGLDEQYF
.	TRBV2	TRBJ2-5	TRBD2	TGTGCCAGCAGGAAACTAGCGGGGCCTCAAGAGACCCAGTACTTC	CASRKLAGPQETQYF
once	TRBV29-1	TRBJ2-3	.	TGCAGCGCTATGACAGGAGCCATCACAGATACGCAGTATTTT	CSAMTGAITDTQYF
.	TRBV4-3	TRBJ2-1	TRBD1	TGCGCCAGCAGCCCCGGGACAGGGGGTTATGAGCAGTTCTTC	CASSPGTGGYEQFF
.	TRBV6-1	TRBJ2-2	.	TGTGCCAGCAGCCCCGGCCGCGGAGGTGGCGGGGAGCTGTTTTTT	CASSPGRGGGGELFF
.	TRBV9	TRBJ2-5	TRBD2	TGTGCCAGCAGCCCTAGCGGGAGTCAAGAGACCCAGTACTTC	CASSPSGSQETQYF
.	TRBV20-1	TRBJ2-1	.	TGCAGTGCTGGGGACTCCCTCCAGTTCTTC	CSAGDSLQFF
.	TRBV28	TRBJ1-1	.	TGTGCCAGCAGTTTATTCGCGGACTCAAGTTGGGTTGGCACTGAAGCTTTCTTT	CASSLFADSSWVGTEAFF
.	TRBV6-6	TRBJ1-5	TRBD1	TGTGCCAGCAGTTACCCGGCGACAGGGTTCAATCAGCCCCAGCATTTT	CASSYPATGFNQPQHF